Listed below are T cell receptor beta chains from one sample, sequenced in a study of tumour-infiltrating T cells in Burkitt lymphoma. Using immunoSEQ multiplex PCR, the repertoire was profiled, and TCRdb retains in-frame clones only, with some absent. Seen here are more than 45,000 clones, less than 35% observed once, and the top ten hold approximately 2.6%. Material: tumor tissue. Receptors were obtained from a human donor with Burkitt lymphoma. Each CDR3 is given with its conserved first and last residue. D genes are given only for firm matches. Some rows have no size entry. The others give once, few or many, or a class for an expanded clone.

clone size: -; J gene: TRBJ2-7; D gene: -; V gene: TRBV7-6; CDR3 protein: CASSPGSGTYYEQYF; CDR3 DNA: TGTGCCAGCAGCCCCGGGTCCGGGACATACTACGAGCAGTACTTC
clone size: -; J gene: TRBJ2-7; D gene: -; V gene: TRBV7-2; CDR3 protein: CASSLGGGVEQYF; CDR3 DNA: TGTGCCAGCAGCTTAGGGGGCGGGGTCGAGCAGTACTTC
clone size: few; J gene: TRBJ2-1; D gene: -; V gene: TRBV5-1; CDR3 protein: CASSLGWDLNEQFF; CDR3 DNA: TGCGCCAGCAGCTTGGGATGGGACCTCAATGAGCAGTTCTTC
clone size: -; J gene: TRBJ1-5; D gene: TRBD1; V gene: TRBV6-5; CDR3 protein: CASSKQGAGQLQHF; CDR3 DNA: TGTGCCAGCAGTAAACAGGGGGCAGGGCAGCTCCAGCATTTT
clone size: -; J gene: TRBJ1-1; D gene: -; V gene: TRBV15; CDR3 protein: CATSRDRGGFEAFF; CDR3 DNA: TGTGCCACCAGCAGAGATCGGGGGGGTTTTGAAGCTTTCTTT
clone size: -; J gene: TRBJ2-3; D gene: TRBD2; V gene: TRBV7-9; CDR3 protein: CASSLTGFGGAHTDTQYF; CDR3 DNA: TGTGCCAGCAGCTTAACGGGCTTCGGGGGGGCCCACACAGATACGCAGTATTTT
clone size: few; J gene: TRBJ2-7; D gene: TRBD1; V gene: TRBV4-3; CDR3 protein: CASSQSDRGSHEQYF; CDR3 DNA: TGCGCCAGCAGCCAATCGGACAGGGGATCCCACGAGCAGTACTTC
clone size: few; J gene: TRBJ1-2; D gene: -; V gene: TRBV9; CDR3 protein: CASSVGGLYGYTF; CDR3 DNA: TGTGCCAGCAGCGTAGGAGGGCTCTATGGCTACACCTTC
clone size: -; J gene: TRBJ2-7; D gene: -; V gene: TRBV5-4; CDR3 protein: CASSLKSGLGEQYF; CDR3 DNA: TGTGCCAGCAGCTTGAAATCGGGTTTAGGGGAGCAGTACTTC
clone size: -; J gene: TRBJ1-3; D gene: -; V gene: TRBV7-2; CDR3 protein: CASSLGQTGGTIYF; CDR3 DNA: TGTGCCAGCAGCTTAGGGCAAACTGGGGGCACCATATATTTT
clone size: few; J gene: TRBJ2-7; D gene: TRBD1; V gene: TRBV5-4; CDR3 protein: CASSPDRTGRDEQYF; CDR3 DNA: TGTGCCAGCAGCCCGGACCGGACAGGCCGTGACGAGCAGTACTTC
clone size: -; J gene: TRBJ1-1; D gene: -; V gene: TRBV5-4; CDR3 protein: CASSLDGYTEAFF; CDR3 DNA: TGTGCCAGCAGCTTGGACGGCTACACTGAAGCTTTCTTT
clone size: few; J gene: TRBJ1-2; D gene: -; V gene: TRBV7-9; CDR3 protein: CASSGSWEAGYTF; CDR3 DNA: TGTGCCAGCAGCGGTTCATGGGAGGCTGGCTACACCTTC